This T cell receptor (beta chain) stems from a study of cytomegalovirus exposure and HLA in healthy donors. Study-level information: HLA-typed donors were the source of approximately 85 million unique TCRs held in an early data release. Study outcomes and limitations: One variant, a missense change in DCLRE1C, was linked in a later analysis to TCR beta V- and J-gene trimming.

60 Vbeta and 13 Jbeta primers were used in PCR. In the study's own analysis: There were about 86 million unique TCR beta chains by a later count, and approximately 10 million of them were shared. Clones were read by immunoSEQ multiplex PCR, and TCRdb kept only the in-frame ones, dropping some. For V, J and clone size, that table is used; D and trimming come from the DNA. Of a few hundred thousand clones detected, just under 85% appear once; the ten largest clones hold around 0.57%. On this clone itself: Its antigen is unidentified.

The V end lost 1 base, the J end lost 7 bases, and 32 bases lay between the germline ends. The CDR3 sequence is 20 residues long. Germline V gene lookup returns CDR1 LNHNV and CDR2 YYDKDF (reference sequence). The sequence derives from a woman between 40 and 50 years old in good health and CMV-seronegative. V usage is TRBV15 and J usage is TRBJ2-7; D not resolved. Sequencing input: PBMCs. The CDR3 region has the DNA TGTGCCACCAGCAGAGCCTCTCCGACTCCCCTAATTCGAATGACTCGGGAGCAGTACTTC. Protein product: CATSRASPTPLIRMTREQYF.